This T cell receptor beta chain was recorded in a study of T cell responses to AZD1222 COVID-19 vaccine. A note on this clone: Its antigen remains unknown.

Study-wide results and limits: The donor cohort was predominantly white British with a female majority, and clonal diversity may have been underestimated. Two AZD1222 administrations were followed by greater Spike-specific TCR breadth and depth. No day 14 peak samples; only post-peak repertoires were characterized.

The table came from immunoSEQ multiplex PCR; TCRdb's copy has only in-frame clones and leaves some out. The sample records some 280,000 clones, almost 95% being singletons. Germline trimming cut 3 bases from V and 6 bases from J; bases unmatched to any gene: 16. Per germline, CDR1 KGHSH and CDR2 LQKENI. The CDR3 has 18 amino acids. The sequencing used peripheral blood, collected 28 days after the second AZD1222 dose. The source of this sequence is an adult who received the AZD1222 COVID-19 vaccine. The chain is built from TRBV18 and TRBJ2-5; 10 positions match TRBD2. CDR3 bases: TGTGCCAGCTCACCTCCCGGGCTAGCGGGAGCCGAGTGGAAGACCCAGTACTTC. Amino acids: CASSPPGLAGAEWKTQYF.